These 14 T cell receptor beta chains share one sample of origin, sequenced in a study of blood T cells in healthy people across ages. The second PCR ran roughly 6 to 11 cycles with a sample-barcoded 5' primer and J-beta primers. TCRdb re-analysed the 5' RACE reads in MiXCR, keeping a single row per CDR3 protein. The sample has 870,000 or so distinct CDR3 sequences, roughly 26% seen once. The sequencing input was blood. The receptor source for this set is a woman older than 75 in good health.

This clonotype was seen many times. The rearrangement uses TRBV7-9 and TRBJ1-4; D is uncertain. V was clipped by 2 bases and J by 4 bases, with 8 bases between them. CDR3 length: 14 amino acids. Germline loops: CDR1 SEHNR, CDR2 FQNEAQ (reference sequence). CDR3 sequence (DNA): TGTGCCAGCAGCTTACAGGCCAGTAATGAAAAACTGTTTTTT. It encodes CASSLQASNEKLFF. Together with reference TRBV7-9 and TRBJ1-4, the CDR3 gives the full variable domain: DTGVSQNPRHKITKRGQNVTFRCDPISEHNRLYWYRQTLGQGPEFLTYFQNEAQLEKSRLLSDRFSAERPKGSFSTLEIQRTEQGDSAMYLCASSLQASNEKLFFGSGTQLSVL.

For this clonotype: A much bigger clone sits one base away, suggesting this may be a read error. The gene calls are TRBV4-2 and TRBJ1-1; D is unclear. Trimming took 4 bases from V and 0 from J, leaving 12 bases between them. Germline CDR1 is LGHNA and CDR2 is YNFKEQ. The CDR3 has 15 residues. In DNA, the CDR3 is TGTGCCAGCAGCCCACGGGTCGCGTTGAACACTGAAGCTTTCTTT. Translation gives CASSPRVALNTEAFF.

Many counts were recorded for this clonotype. The rearrangement uses TRBV24-1 and TRBJ2-3; D might be TRBD1 or TRBD2, each matching 5 bases. There are 17 residues in the CDR3. V lost 2 bases and J lost 6, with 20 bases in between. Germline CDR1 reads KGHDR; CDR2 reads SFDVKD. CDR3 sequence (DNA): TGTGCCACCAGTGATTGGCCCGGCGGGCAGGGTGGGGATACGCAGTATTTT. As protein: CATSDWPGGQGGDTQYF.

This chain connects TRBV30 to TRBJ1-1; perhaps TRBD1 as D (5 bases). Germline V gives CDR1 GTSNPN, CDR2 SVGIG (reference sequence). V was pared by 5 bases and J by 1 base, with 11 bases between. The CDR3 length is 13 residues. CDR3 amino acids: CAWLGRRNTEAFF. CDR3 nucleotide sequence: TGTGCCTGGTTGGGGCGGAGGAACACTGAAGCTTTCTTT.

Note on this clonotype: This could be a read error, since a much larger clone is one nucleotide away. The V gene is TRBV18, the J gene TRBJ2-5; TRBD1 agrees at 7 bases. Judging by the DNA end, TRBJ2-7 fits better; the J call may be wrong. The CDR3 runs 14 residues. Germline assignment: CDR1 KGHSH and CDR2 LQKENI. In nucleotides, the CDR3 is TGTGCCAGCTCACCCGGACAGGCCCCTGGCGAGCAGTACTTC. It is translated as CASSPGQAPGEQYF.

The chain is built from TRBV19 and TRBJ2-7, with no clear D. CDR1 is LNHDA and CDR2 is SQIVND in the germline V gene (reference sequence). V lost 3 bases, J lost 0 bases, and 15 bases lay in between. The CDR3 has 16 residues. CDR3 bases: TGTGCCAGTAGTATGATGGCTCCTCGAAGCTCCTACGAGCAGTACTTC. This encodes CASSMMAPRSSYEQYF.

The sample holds many counts of this clonotype. The V and J genes are TRBV2 and TRBJ1-2; 8 bases match TRBD1. Germline lookup yields CDR1 SNHLY and CDR2 FYNNEI. J was trimmed by 4 bases and V by 6 bases; bases with no gene match: 10. The CDR3 is made up of 15 amino acids. This chain's CDR3 is CASRAGTGSIYGYTF. CDR3 nucleotide sequence: TGTGCCAGCAGGGCCGGGACAGGATCGATCTATGGCTACACCTTC.

Remarks on this clonotype: Since a much larger clone is just one base distant, this may be a read error. This rearrangement joins TRBV18 to TRBJ2-1, with TRBD1 matching 10 bases. With V trimmed by 8 bases and J by 6 bases, 7 bases remained unmatched. Germline loops: CDR1 KGHSH, CDR2 LQKENI. This CDR3 contains 14 residues. CDR3 nucleotides: TGTGCCAGCGCGCGGGACAGGGGCTGCAATGAGCAGTTCTTC. Amino acids: CASARDRGCNEQFF.

In regard to this clonotype: With a much larger clone just one base away, this may be a read error. The V and J genes are TRBV7-2 and TRBJ1-2; tentatively, D is TRBD1 (6 bases). CDR3 size: 15 residues. The germline V gene encodes CDR1 SGHTA and CDR2 FQGNSA. The CDR3 reads CASSPYMTGGYGHTF. DNA of the CDR3: TGTGCCAGCAGCCCTTACATGACAGGCGGCTATGGCCACACCTTC.

V is TRBV7-8 and J is TRBJ1-5, with D tentatively TRBD1 (5 bases). Trimming removed 2 bases at V and 7 bases at J, with 18 bases between. The CDR3 covers 16 residues. Germline loops: CDR1 SGHVS, CDR2 FQNEAQ. The CDR3 region is CASSLSRDHRLQPQHF. CDR3 sequence (DNA): TGTGCCAGCAGCTTATCGAGAGACCACAGGTTACAGCCCCAGCATTTT.

This clonotype was detected ten times or more. The chain uses TRBV20-1 and TRBJ1-4; D not certain. V was shortened by 2 bases and J by 0 bases, with 4 bases between the two germline ends. Germline V gives CDR1 DFQATT, CDR2 SNEGSKA (reference sequence). The length of the CDR3 is 13 residues. CDR3 region: CSARRSTNEKLFF. In nucleotides, the CDR3 is TGCAGTGCTAGAAGATCAACTAATGAAAAACTGTTTTTT.

This sequence joins TRBV6-2 or TRBV6-3 and TRBJ2-2; 9 nucleotides line up with TRBD2. V was pared by 7 bases and J by 5 bases, with 8 bases of the junction left unmatched. CDR1 MNHEY and CDR2 SVGEGT come from the germline V gene. The CDR3 length is 15 residues. Here the CDR3 reads CASTSGGTLTGELFF. The CDR3 coding sequence is TGTGCCAGCACAAGCGGGGGGACTTTAACCGGGGAGCTGTTTTTT.

This clonotype came up many times. V usage is TRBV7-2 and J usage is TRBJ2-3; 8 bases line up with TRBD1. This CDR3 is built from 16 residues. J was trimmed by 2 bases and V by 1 base; bases with no gene match: 5. The germline gives CDR1 SGHTA, CDR2 FQGNSA. In DNA, the CDR3 is TGTGCCAGCAGCTTAGTCCAGGGGGCGACCACAGATACGCAGTATTTT. Residues: CASSLVQGATTDTQYF. The entire variable domain, with the rest obtained from reference TRBV7-2 and TRBJ2-3, is as follows: GAGVSQSPSNKVTEKGKDVELRCDPISGHTALYWYRQSLGQGLEFLIYFQGNSAPDKSGLPSDRFSAERTGGSVSTLTIQRTQQEDSAVYLCASSLVQGATTDTQYFGPGTRLTVL.

Turning to this clonotype: This may be a read error: a much more frequent sequence differs by one nucleotide. The CDR3 loop reads CACSDRGLTDTQYF. The CDR3 region has the DNA TGTGCCTGCAGTGACAGGGGACTCACAGATACGCAGTATTTT. The chain is built from TRBV2 and TRBJ2-3, with 8 bases matching TRBD1. This CDR3 region has 14 residues. Germline-derived CDR1 and CDR2 are SNHLY and FYNNEI.